This T cell receptor beta chain was obtained from a study of blood T cell repertoires in COVID-19. Study as a whole: There were acute and convalescent COVID-19 samples, and they came from the United States, Italy and Spain. PBMCs, B-cell-depleted T cells, or T cells provided the cDNA or gDNA that made up the material.

Only in-frame clones appear in the TCRdb table, and some are missing; sequencing was by immunoSEQ multiplex PCR. The sample has about 280,000 clones, roughly 89% seen once. V lost 0 bases to trimming and J lost 4 bases; unmatched junction nucleotides: 4. The CDR3 length is 15 residues. Germline lookup yields CDR1 SGHVS and CDR2 FNYEAQ. This sequence joins TRBV7-6 and TRBJ2-7, with 9 positions matching TRBD1. The sequenced sample consisted of peripheral blood. The clonotype originates from a woman aged 35 to 49 who had recovered from COVID-19. Written as DNA, the CDR3 is TGTGCCAGCAGCTTAGCGTCGGGACAGGGTTACGAGCAGTACTTC. Residues: CASSLASGQGYEQYF.